This entry describes one T cell receptor beta chain. This clonotype has more than one count but fewer than ten. Its specific antigen is unknown. The record has no base qualities; no much larger clone is one base away. Libraries were made using RT-PCR. Sequencing was performed on an Illumina HiSeq 2500. TCRdb's own reprocessing of the public reads used fastp at Q25 and MiXCR and kept productive beta chains. Every CDR3 protein is listed once, alongside the most common genes and DNA of its rows. The sample table records a few hundred thousand distinct CDR3 sequences; approximately 7.3% of these occur just once. Around 12% of the sample is in the top ten clones. The sample comes from a study of response to subunit inactivated influenza vaccine (dated by TCRdb to 2017 to 2018). With regard to the full study: To follow how T cells responded to a trivalent subunit inactivated influenza vaccine, the researchers relied on deep quantitative profiling of the T cell receptor repertoire. Study-wide conclusions, independent of this receptor: The authors suggested that each seasonal influenza vaccination may recruit only a limited number of new T cells.

Between the V and J ends, shortened by 0 bases and 6 bases respectively, the junction contains 14 bases. From the cysteine through the phenylalanine, the CDR3 covers 15 amino acids. Kept here is only the CDR3 DNA, which spans 45 bases and is read in frame from base 1. CDR1 DFQATT and CDR2 SNEGSKA are derived from the germline V gene (reference sequence). The sequence links TRBV20-1 to TRBJ1-4, with the D gene uncertain. Sequences were derived from PBMCs from blood, sampled approximately 25 months after vaccination. The clonotype comes from a man aged 50 to 69 who received an inactivated influenza vaccine. Donor details come from another sample of the same person, matched by shared clones. The CDR3 protein is CSARDGGGVHEKLFF. The nucleotides are TGCAGTGCTAGAGATGGAGGCGGGGTCCATGAAAAACTGTTTTTT.